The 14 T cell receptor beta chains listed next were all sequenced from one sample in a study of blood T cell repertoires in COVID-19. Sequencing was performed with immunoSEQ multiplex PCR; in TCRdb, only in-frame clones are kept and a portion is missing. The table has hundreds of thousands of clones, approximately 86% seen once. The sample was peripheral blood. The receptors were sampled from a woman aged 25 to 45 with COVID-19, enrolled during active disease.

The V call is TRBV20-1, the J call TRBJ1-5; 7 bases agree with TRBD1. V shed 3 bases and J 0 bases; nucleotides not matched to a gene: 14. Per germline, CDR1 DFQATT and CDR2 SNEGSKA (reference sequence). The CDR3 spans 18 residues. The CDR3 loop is CSASRLRTGGDSNQPQHF. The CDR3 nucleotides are TGCAGTGCTAGTCGTCTTAGGACAGGCGGAGATAGCAATCAGCCCCAGCATTTT.

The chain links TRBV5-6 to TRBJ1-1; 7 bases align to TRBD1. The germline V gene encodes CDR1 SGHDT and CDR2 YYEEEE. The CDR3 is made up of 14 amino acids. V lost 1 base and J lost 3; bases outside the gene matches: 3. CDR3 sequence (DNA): TGTGCCAGCAGCTTGAAGGGGGCAGACACTGAAGCTTTCTTT. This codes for CASSLKGADTEAFF. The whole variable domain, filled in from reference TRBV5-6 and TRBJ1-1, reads DAGVTQSPTHLIKTRGQQVTLRCSPKSGHDTVSWYQQALGQGPQFIFQYYEEEERQRGNFPDRFSGHQFPNYSSELNVNALLLGDSALYLCASSLKGADTEAFFGQGTRLTVV.

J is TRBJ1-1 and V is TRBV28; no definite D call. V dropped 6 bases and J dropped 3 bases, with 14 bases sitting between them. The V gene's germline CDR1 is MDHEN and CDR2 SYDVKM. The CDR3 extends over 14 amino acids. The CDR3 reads CASSTVGVYTEAFF. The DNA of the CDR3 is TGTGCCAGCAGCACAGTCGGGGTGTACACTGAAGCTTTCTTT.

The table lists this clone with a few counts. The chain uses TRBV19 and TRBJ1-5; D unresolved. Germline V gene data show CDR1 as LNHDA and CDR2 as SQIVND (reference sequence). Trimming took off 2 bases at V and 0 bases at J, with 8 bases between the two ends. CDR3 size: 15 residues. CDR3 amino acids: CASSISSLSNQPQHF. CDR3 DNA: TGTGCCAGTAGTATATCGTCACTTAGCAATCAGCCCCAGCATTTT.

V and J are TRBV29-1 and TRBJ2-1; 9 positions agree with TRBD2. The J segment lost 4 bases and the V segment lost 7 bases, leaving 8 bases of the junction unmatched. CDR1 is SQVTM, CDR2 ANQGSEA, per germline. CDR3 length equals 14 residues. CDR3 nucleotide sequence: TGCAGCGACCTTAGCGGGAGCGCATACAATGAGCAGTTCTTC. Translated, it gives CSDLSGSAYNEQFF.

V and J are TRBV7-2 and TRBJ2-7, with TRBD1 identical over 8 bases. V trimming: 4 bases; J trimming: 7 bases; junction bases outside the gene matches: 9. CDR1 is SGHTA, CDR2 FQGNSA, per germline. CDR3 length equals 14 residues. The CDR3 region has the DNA TGTGCCAGCAGCTCCGATCCGAGACAGGGGGAGCAGTACTTC. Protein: CASSSDPRQGEQYF.

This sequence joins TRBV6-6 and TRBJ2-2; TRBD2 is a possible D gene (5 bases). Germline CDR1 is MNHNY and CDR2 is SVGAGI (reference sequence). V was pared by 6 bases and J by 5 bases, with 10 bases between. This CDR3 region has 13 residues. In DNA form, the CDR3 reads TGTGCCAGCAGCTTCGGGGAAACCGGGGAGCTGTTTTTT. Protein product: CASSFGETGELFF.

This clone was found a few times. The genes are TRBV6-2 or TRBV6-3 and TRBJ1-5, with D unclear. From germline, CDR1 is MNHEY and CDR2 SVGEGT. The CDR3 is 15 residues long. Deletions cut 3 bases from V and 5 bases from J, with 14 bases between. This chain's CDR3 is CASSYGRLDDQPQHF. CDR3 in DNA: TGTGCCAGCAGTTATGGAAGGCTAGACGATCAGCCCCAGCATTTT.

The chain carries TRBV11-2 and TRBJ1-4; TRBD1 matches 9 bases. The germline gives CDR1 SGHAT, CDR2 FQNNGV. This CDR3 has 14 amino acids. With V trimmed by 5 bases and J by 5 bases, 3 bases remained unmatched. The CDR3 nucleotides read TGTGCCAGCAGCCGGGACAGGGCAAATGAAAAACTGTTTTTT. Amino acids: CASSRDRANEKLFF.

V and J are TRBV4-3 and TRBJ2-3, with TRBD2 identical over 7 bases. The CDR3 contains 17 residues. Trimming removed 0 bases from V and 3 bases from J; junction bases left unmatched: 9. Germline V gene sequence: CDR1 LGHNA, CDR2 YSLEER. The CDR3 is CASSQDYGSGPTDTQYF. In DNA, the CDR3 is TGCGCCAGCAGCCAAGATTATGGTAGCGGGCCGACAGATACGCAGTATTTT.

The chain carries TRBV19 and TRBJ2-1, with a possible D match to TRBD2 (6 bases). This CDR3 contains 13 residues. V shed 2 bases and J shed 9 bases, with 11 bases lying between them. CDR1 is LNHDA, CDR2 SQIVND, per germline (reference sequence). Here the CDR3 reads CASSISEGTEQFF. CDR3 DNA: TGTGCCAGTAGTATATCGGAGGGGACTGAGCAGTTCTTC.

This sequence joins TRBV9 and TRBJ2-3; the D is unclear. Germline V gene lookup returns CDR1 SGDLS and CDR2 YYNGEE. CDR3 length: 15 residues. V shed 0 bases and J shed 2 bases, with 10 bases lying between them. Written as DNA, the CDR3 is TGTGCCAGCAGCGTAGTAGACTCGGTCACAGATACGCAGTATTTT. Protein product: CASSVVDSVTDTQYF.

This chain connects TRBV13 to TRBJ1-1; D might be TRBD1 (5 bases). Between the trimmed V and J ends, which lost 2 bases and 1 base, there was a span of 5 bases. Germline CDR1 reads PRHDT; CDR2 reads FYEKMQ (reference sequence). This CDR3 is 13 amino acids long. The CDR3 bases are TGTGCCAGCAGCTTACAGGGGAACACTGAAGCTTTCTTT. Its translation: CASSLQGNTEAFF.

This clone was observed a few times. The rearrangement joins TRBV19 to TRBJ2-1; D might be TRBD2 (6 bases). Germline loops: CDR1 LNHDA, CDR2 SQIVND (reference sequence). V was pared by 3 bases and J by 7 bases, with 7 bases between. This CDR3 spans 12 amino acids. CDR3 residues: CASSIGGNEQFF. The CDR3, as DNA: TGTGCCAGTAGTATTGGGGGGAATGAGCAGTTCTTC. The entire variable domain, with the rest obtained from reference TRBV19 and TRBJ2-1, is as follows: DGGITQSPKYLFRKEGQNVTLSCEQNLNHDAMYWYRQDPGQGLRLIYYSQIVNDFQKGDIAEGYSVSREKKESFPLTVTSAQKNPTAFYLCASSIGGNEQFFGPGTRLTVL.